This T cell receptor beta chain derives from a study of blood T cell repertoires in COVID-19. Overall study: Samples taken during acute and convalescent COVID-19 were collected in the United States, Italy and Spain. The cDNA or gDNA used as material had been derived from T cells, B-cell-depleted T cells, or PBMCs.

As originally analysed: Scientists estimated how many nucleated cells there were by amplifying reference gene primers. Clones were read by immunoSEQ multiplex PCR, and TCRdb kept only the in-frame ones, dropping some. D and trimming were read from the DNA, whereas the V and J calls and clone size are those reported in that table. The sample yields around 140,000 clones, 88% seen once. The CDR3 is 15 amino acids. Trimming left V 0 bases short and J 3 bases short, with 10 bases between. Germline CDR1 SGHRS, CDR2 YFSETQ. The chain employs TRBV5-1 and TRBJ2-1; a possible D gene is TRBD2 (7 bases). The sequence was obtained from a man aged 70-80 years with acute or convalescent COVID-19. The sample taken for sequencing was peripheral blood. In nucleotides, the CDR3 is TGCGCCAGCAGCTTGGCGGGGGGCATCTACAATGAGCAGTTCTTC. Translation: CASSLAGGIYNEQFF.